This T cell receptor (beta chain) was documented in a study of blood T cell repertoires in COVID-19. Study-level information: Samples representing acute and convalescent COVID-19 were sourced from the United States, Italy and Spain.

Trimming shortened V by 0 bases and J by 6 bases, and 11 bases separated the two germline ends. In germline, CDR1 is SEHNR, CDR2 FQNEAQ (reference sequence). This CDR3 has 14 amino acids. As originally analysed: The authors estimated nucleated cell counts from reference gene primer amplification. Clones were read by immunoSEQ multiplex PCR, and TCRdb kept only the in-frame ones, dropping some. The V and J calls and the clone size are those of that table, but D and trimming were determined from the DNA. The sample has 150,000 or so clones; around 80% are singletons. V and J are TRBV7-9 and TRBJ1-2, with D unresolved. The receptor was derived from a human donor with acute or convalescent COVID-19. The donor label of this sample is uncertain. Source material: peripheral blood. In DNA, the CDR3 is TGTGCCAGCAGCTTAGCACTCCTGCGGGATGGCTACACCTTC. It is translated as CASSLALLRDGYTF.